This T cell receptor beta chain appears in the sequencing data of a study of blood T cell repertoires in COVID-19. The authors' processing: Researchers report that nucleated cell counts were estimated from reference gene primer amplification. Generated by immunoSEQ multiplex PCR, the TCRdb table keeps only in-frame clones and is missing some. D and trimming were read from the DNA, whereas the V and J calls and clone size are those reported in that table. The profile shows approximately 110,000 clones, approximately 78% of them singletons. Germline lookup yields CDR1 MNHNY and CDR2 SVGAGI (reference sequence). This CDR3 spans 15 amino acids. The V and J ends lost 6 bases and 5 bases, in that order; junction bases with no gene match: 9.

The specimen was peripheral blood. The genes are TRBV6-6 and TRBJ2-2; 7 positions agree with TRBD1. This TCR came from an elderly woman with acute or convalescent COVID-19. The CDR3 reads CASSQQGSDTGELFF. The DNA for the CDR3 is TGTGCCAGCAGCCAACAGGGGTCAGATACCGGGGAGCTGTTTTTT.